A single sample is the source of the 28 T cell receptor beta chains below, sequenced in a study of PD-L1 blockade in urothelial cancer. Time point: pretreatment peripheral blood. The data were produced by immunoSEQ multiplex PCR, yet TCRdb's version contains in-frame clones alone and is incomplete. The sample includes 130,000 or so clones, around 84% of them seen just once. Source: PBMCs, taken around atezolizumab (anti-PD-L1) treatment. These receptor sequences come from a man in his fifties with urothelial cancer.

The rearrangement uses TRBV10-1 and TRBJ2-7, with 7 positions matching TRBD1. The trim removed 10 bases at V and 7 bases at J, leaving 16 bases unmatched. This CDR3 has 14 residues. Germline CDR1 and CDR2: WNHNN and SYGVQD (reference sequence). The chain's CDR3 is CATTEGTASGEQYF. CDR3 sequence (DNA): TGCGCCACAACGGAAGGGACAGCGTCGGGTGAGCAGTACTTC.

V usage is TRBV10-3 and J usage is TRBJ2-1; TRBD2 agrees at 7 bases. V was pared by 3 bases and J by 5 bases, with 4 bases of the junction left unmatched. The CDR3 has 14 residues. Germline CDR1 is ENHRY and CDR2 is SYGVKD. CDR3 protein: CAISDSSGDNEQFF. The CDR3 DNA reads as TGTGCCATCAGTGATTCTAGCGGTGACAATGAGCAGTTCTTC.

The rearrangement joins TRBV6-1 to TRBJ1-2; TRBD1 agrees at 7 bases. CDR1 and CDR2 (germline): MNHNS, SASEGT. The CDR3 consists of 13 residues. Trimming took 5 bases from V and 6 from J; bases not matched to a gene: 6. The CDR3 DNA reads TGTGCCAGCAGTCTACAGGGGCGAGATGGCTACACCTTC. Translation gives CASSLQGRDGYTF.

The chain combines TRBV28 with TRBJ2-5; 8 nucleotides line up with TRBD1. The CDR3 has 15 residues. V lost 2 bases to trimming and J lost 7 bases; unmatched junction nucleotides: 9. Germline CDR1 reads MDHEN; CDR2 reads SYDVKM. The DNA for the CDR3 is TGTGCCAGCAGTTTACCCCAGGGGGCGGGCTCGACCCAGTACTTC. Its protein product is CASSLPQGAGSTQYF. The full variable domain, rest sourced from reference TRBV28 and TRBJ2-5, is DVKVTQSSRYLVKRTGEKVFLECVQDMDHENMFWYRQDPGLGLRLIYFSYDVKMKEKGDIPEGYSVSREKKERFSLILESASTNQTSMYLCASSLPQGAGSTQYFGPGTRLLVL.

The gene calls are TRBV10-3 and TRBJ2-1; possible D gene TRBD1, 6 bases. This CDR3 is built from 12 residues. The V end was cut by 6 bases, the J end by 13 bases, with 16 bases between. CDR1 ENHRY and CDR2 SYGVKD come from the germline V gene. DNA of the CDR3: TGTGCCATCAGACAGACCGGGACACCCCAGTTCTTC. It encodes CAIRQTGTPQFF.

The gene calls are TRBV27 and TRBJ1-5; D gene uncertain. Trimming pared 0 bases from V and 7 bases from J, leaving 7 bases between. The CDR3 runs 13 residues. Germline V gene data show CDR1 as MNHEY and CDR2 as SMNVEV (reference sequence). The CDR3, as DNA: TGTGCCAGCAGTTTATCAGTCAGGCAGCCCCAGCATTTT. This sequence encodes CASSLSVRQPQHF.

The chain links TRBV11-2 to TRBJ2-2; possibly TRBD1 for D (5 bases). The CDR3 contains 16 residues. The germline CDR1 and CDR2 sequences are SGHAT and FQNNGV. V shed 5 bases and J shed 2 bases, with 15 bases lying between them. The DNA of the CDR3 is TGTGCCAGCAGCCAAGCAGGGCAGGAAAACACCGGGGAGCTGTTTTTT. Translated: CASSQAGQENTGELFF.

The chain couples TRBV9 to TRBJ1-6, with 7 bases that match TRBD1. Germline lookup yields CDR1 SGDLS and CDR2 YYNGEE. The CDR3 has 13 residues. V trimming: 7 bases; J trimming: 7 bases; junction bases outside the gene matches: 5. CDR3 sequence reads: CASGGQSNSPLHF. The DNA for the CDR3 is TGTGCCAGCGGGGGACAGAGCAATTCACCCCTCCACTTT.

This clone was counted only a few times. The V and J genes are TRBV2 and TRBJ1-1; a possible D gene is TRBD1 (6 bases). The CDR3 is 14 amino acids. Trimming cost V 5 bases and J 6 bases, with 16 bases left between them. The germline gives CDR1 SNHLY, CDR2 FYNNEI. CDR3 DNA sequence: TGTGCCAGCAGTCGAGACAGGACGGTCCCTGAAGCTTTCTTT. Translating gives CASSRDRTVPEAFF.

This clone was seen only once. The rearrangement links TRBV15 to TRBJ1-1, with a weak D call TRBD1 (6 bases). The CDR3 has 14 amino acids. CDR1 is LNHNV and CDR2 is YYDKDF in the germline V gene (reference sequence). V lost 5 bases and J 0 bases, leaving 10 bases between the germline ends. CDR3 nucleotide sequence: TGTGCCACCAGCGCCAGGGGTCTGAACACTGAAGCTTTCTTT. It codes for CATSARGLNTEAFF. Filled out from reference TRBV15 and TRBJ1-1, the complete variable domain reads DAMVIQNPRYQVTQFGKPVTLSCSQTLNHNVMYWYQQKSSQAPKLLFHYYDKDFNNEADTPDNFQSRRPNTSFCFLDIRSPGLGDTAMYLCATSARGLNTEAFFGQGTRLTVV.

The J gene is TRBJ1-5, the V gene TRBV30; D perhaps matches TRBD1 (6 bases). Germline V gene lookup returns CDR1 GTSNPN and CDR2 SVGIG (reference sequence). The CDR3 runs 14 residues. The V and J ends lost 2 bases and 5 bases respectively, with 13 bases between them. The CDR3 nucleotides are TGTGCCTGGAGTCGGGAGGCAGGGGATCAGCCCCAGCATTTT. It codes for CAWSREAGDQPQHF.

The V call is TRBV27, the J call TRBJ2-3, with TRBD2 identical over 11 bases. The CDR3 totals 18 residues. With 3 bases clipped from V and 2 bases from J, the junction kept 10 bases outside the gene matches. The germline V gene encodes CDR1 MNHEY and CDR2 SMNVEV (reference sequence). For the CDR3, the DNA is TGTGCCAGCAGTTTTGTAGGGCGACTAGCGGGGTACACAGATACGCAGTATTTT. It encodes CASSFVGRLAGYTDTQYF.

The chain has TRBV6-6 and TRBJ1-6, with a weak D call TRBD1 (5 bases). Between the trimmed V and J ends, which lost 6 bases and 13 bases, there was a span of 13 bases. From germline, CDR1 is MNHNY and CDR2 SVGAGI (reference sequence). The CDR3 loop spans 12 amino acids. CDR3 sequence (DNA): TGTGCCAGCAGCCAGGGAATTTATCCCCTCCACTTT. Amino acids: CASSQGIYPLHF.

The rearrangement links TRBV28 to TRBJ1-5, with D maybe TRBD1 (5 bases). Germline V gives CDR1 MDHEN, CDR2 SYDVKM. V was trimmed by 7 bases and J by 4 bases, leaving 8 bases between them. The CDR3 totals 12 residues. The CDR3 region is CASTPGNQPQHF. CDR3 nucleotides: TGTGCCAGCACCCCAGGGAATCAGCCCCAGCATTTT.

The gene calls are TRBV29-1 and TRBJ2-2, with 9 bases identical to TRBD2. The CDR3 has 16 amino acids. CDR1 SQVTM and CDR2 ANQGSEA come from the germline V gene. After removal of 4 bases from V and 2 bases from J, the junction contained 8 bases not matched to a gene. CDR3 bases: TGCAGCGTTGGGGCTAGCGGGACTGGCAACACCGGGGAGCTGTTTTTT. Its translation: CSVGASGTGNTGELFF.

This clone was seen a few times. Here the CDR3 reads CASSADRQRGAPLHF. CDR3 coding DNA: TGTGCCAGTAGTGCCGACAGGCAACGGGGAGCACCCCTCCACTTT. V usage is TRBV19 and J usage is TRBJ1-6; TRBD1 might be the D (6 bases). V shed 5 bases and J shed 11 bases, with 19 bases lying between them. The CDR3 sequence is 15 residues long. Germline-derived CDR1 and CDR2 are LNHDA and SQIVND (reference sequence).

The rearrangement joins TRBV14 to TRBJ1-2; 7 bases are shared with TRBD1. The V segment lost 0 bases and the J segment 4 bases; nucleotides outside the gene matches: 11. This CDR3 region has 17 residues. CDR1 is SGHDN and CDR2 is FVKESK in the germline V gene. CDR3 in amino acids: CASSQDAGTAKSYGYTF. The CDR3 bases are TGTGCCAGCAGCCAAGACGCCGGGACAGCCAAATCCTATGGCTACACCTTC.

The chain couples TRBV2 to TRBJ2-6, with 8 bases aligning to TRBD1. V shed 8 bases, J shed 4 bases, and the junction held 7 bases outside the gene matches. Germline V gene lookup returns CDR1 SNHLY and CDR2 FYNNEI. CDR3 size: 15 residues. The CDR3 sequence: CASGQGARGANVLTF. Written as DNA, the CDR3 is TGTGCCAGCGGGCAGGGGGCGCGCGGGGCCAACGTCCTGACTTTC.

The CDR3 is CASSLLTAYNEQFF. DNA for the CDR3: TGTGCCAGCAGCCTTCTAACGGCCTACAATGAGCAGTTCTTC. This rearrangement joins TRBV27 to TRBJ2-1; D is unresolved. The V gene's germline CDR1 is MNHEY and CDR2 SMNVEV (reference sequence). This CDR3 is built from 14 residues. V dropped 6 bases and J dropped 2 bases, with 11 bases sitting between them.

This chain links TRBV5-1 with TRBJ2-2; 12 bases map to TRBD2. The CDR3 is 16 amino acids. Germline loops: CDR1 SGHRS, CDR2 YFSETQ. With V trimmed by 2 bases and J by 2 bases, 1 base remained unmatched. CDR3 residues: CASSLLAGGNTGELFF. The CDR3 DNA reads TGCGCCAGCAGCTTACTAGCGGGAGGAAACACCGGGGAGCTGTTTTTT.

The genes are TRBV13 and TRBJ2-3, with 9 bases lining up with TRBD2. In germline, CDR1 is PRHDT, CDR2 FYEKMQ (reference sequence). This CDR3 has 16 amino acids. J was trimmed by 5 bases and V by 3 bases; bases with no gene match: 9. CDR3 residues: CASSLLGGRALDTQYF. The CDR3 region has the DNA TGTGCCAGCAGCTTGTTAGGCGGGAGGGCCCTAGATACGCAGTATTTT.

This chain links TRBV6-5 with TRBJ2-1; the match to TRBD2 covers 7 bases. With V trimmed by 5 bases and J by 6 bases, 7 bases remained unmatched. The CDR3 has 14 amino acids. Germline-derived CDR1 and CDR2 are MNHEY and SVGAGI. The CDR3 DNA sequence: TGTGCCAGCAGTAGGACTAGACTCCTCAATGAGCAGTTCTTC. It yields the protein CASSRTRLLNEQFF.

The gene calls are TRBV28 and TRBJ2-2; D is possibly TRBD1 (5 bases). This CDR3 has 17 amino acids. Germline values: CDR1 MDHEN, CDR2 SYDVKM. V dropped 5 bases and J dropped 4 bases, with 20 bases sitting between them. CDR3 amino acids: CASSPNGLDRVTGELFF. CDR3 nucleotide sequence: TGTGCCAGCAGTCCTAACGGCCTTGACAGAGTCACCGGGGAGCTGTTTTTT.

The V call is TRBV5-4, the J call TRBJ1-1; a possible D gene is TRBD1 (5 bases). The CDR3 contains 15 residues. The V end was cut by 6 bases, the J end by 2 bases, with 17 bases between. Germline lookup yields CDR1 SGHNT and CDR2 YYREEE (reference sequence). This chain's CDR3 is CASTQPGGTNTEAFF. DNA for the CDR3: TGTGCCAGCACACAACCTGGCGGGACTAACACTGAAGCTTTCTTT. The complete variable domain, with remaining parts taken from reference TRBV5-4 and TRBJ1-1, reads ETGVTQSPTHLIKTRGQQVTLRCSSQSGHNTVSWYQQALGQGPQFIFQYYREEENGRGNFPPRFSGLQFPNYSSELNVNALELDDSALYLCASTQPGGTNTEAFFGQGTRLTVV.

The sample holds one count of this clone. J is TRBJ2-2 and V is TRBV4-2; 9 nucleotides align to TRBD2. Germline CDR1 and CDR2: LGHNA and YNFKEQ. The ends lost 4 bases at V and 7 bases at J; junction bases unmatched: 13. This CDR3 has 17 amino acids. This chain's CDR3 is CASSPAGASGNNGELFF. DNA of the CDR3: TGTGCCAGCAGCCCGGCCGGGGCTAGCGGGAATAACGGGGAGCTGTTTTTT.

The rearrangement joins TRBV28 to TRBJ1-4; D is possibly TRBD1 (5 bases). V was pared by 2 bases and J by 5 bases, with 12 bases between. CDR1 is MDHEN and CDR2 is SYDVKM in the germline V gene. The CDR3 contains 15 residues. This CDR3 reads CASSLGAAPNEKLFF. In nucleotides, the CDR3 is TGTGCCAGCAGTTTAGGGGCAGCCCCGAATGAAAAACTGTTTTTT.

CDR3 DNA sequence: TGTGCCAGCGGGGACAGGGGGCTGAACACTGAAGCTTTCTTT. Translating it yields CASGDRGLNTEAFF. The chain combines TRBV21-1 with TRBJ1-1; the table calls TRBD1, which could not be checked here. TRBV21-1 is assigned pseudogene status. CDR3 length equals 14 residues.

The genes are TRBV28 and TRBJ2-2, with TRBD2 matching over 8 bases. This CDR3 has 15 residues. CDR1 is MDHEN and CDR2 is SYDVKM in the germline V gene. The V segment lost 5 bases and the J segment 7 bases; nucleotides outside the gene matches: 9. CDR3 region: CASSLAGGRNGELFF. The CDR3 DNA is TGTGCCAGCAGTCTTGCGGGAGGACGAAACGGGGAGCTGTTTTTT.